This TCR beta chain originates from a study of response to subunit inactivated influenza vaccine listed by TCRdb under 2018. Describing the broader study: The study used deep quantitative T cell receptor repertoire profiling to track responses to a trivalent subunit inactivated influenza vaccine. General study outcomes and caveats: The authors proposed that each seasonal influenza vaccination may bring in only a limited number of new T cells.

This clonotype was counted many times. This receptor's antigen is unknown. Base qualities were left out, and no much larger clone turns up one base away. Deletion took 5 bases off V and 0 bases off J, with a span of 10 bases between the germline ends. Taken from the germline V gene (reference sequence), the CDR1 and CDR2 loops are SEHNR and FQNEAQ. The CDR3 measures 14 amino acids from cysteine to phenylalanine. The retained sequence is limited to the CDR3, 42 bases, with the frame set at the first base. The receptor library was made with RT-PCR. The instrument was an Illumina HiSeq 2500. TCRdb reworked the public reads: Q25 trimming with fastp, MiXCR clone assembly, productive beta chains retained. CDR3 protein sequences are deduplicated, and each keeps its most common genes and DNA. The sample profile shows roughly 500,000 distinct CDR3 sequences; over 25% of them were found once. The ten largest clonotypes hold approximately 2% of the sample.

This material consisted of CD4+ T cells sorted from PBMCs, taken 5 to 6 days after vaccination. The V and J segments used are TRBV7-9 and TRBJ1-2, and perhaps TRBD1 as D gene, on 6 matching bases. This sequence originates from a man in his fifties or sixties who received an inactivated influenza vaccine. Donor details come from another sample of the same person, matched by shared clones. The sequenced DNA is TGTGCCAGCAGCCGGGACACAGCTAACTATGGCTACACCTTC. Translated, this is CASSRDTANYGYTF. Extended through the reference TRBV7-9 and TRBJ1-2 proteins, this CDR3 yields the full variable domain: DTGVSQNPRHKITKRGQNVTFRCDPISEHNRLYWYRQTLGQGPEFLTYFQNEAQLEKSRLLSDRFSAERPKGSFSTLEIQRTEQGDSAMYLCASSRDTANYGYTFGSGTRLTVV.